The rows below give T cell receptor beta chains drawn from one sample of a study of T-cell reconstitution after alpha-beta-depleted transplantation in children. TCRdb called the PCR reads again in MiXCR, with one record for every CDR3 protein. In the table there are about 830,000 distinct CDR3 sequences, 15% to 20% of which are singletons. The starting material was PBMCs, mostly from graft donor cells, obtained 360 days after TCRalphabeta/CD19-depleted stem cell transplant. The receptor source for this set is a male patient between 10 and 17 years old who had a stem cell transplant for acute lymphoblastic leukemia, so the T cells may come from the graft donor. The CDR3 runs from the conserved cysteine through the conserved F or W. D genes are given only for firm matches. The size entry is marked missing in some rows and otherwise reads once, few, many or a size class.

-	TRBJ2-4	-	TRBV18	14	CASLLSGSQNIQYF	TGTGCCAGCCTCCTGTCCGGGTCCCAAAACATTCAGTACTTC
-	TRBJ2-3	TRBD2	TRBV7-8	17	CASSSFTGTSGPDTQYF	TGTGCCAGCAGCTCGTTTACCGGGACTAGCGGTCCAGATACGCAGTATTTT
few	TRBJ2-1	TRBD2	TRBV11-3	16	CASSLEGLAPYNEQFF	TGTGCCAGCAGCTTAGAGGGACTAGCGCCTTACAATGAGCAGTTCTTC
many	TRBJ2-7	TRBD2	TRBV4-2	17	CASSQTGLAVSSYEQYF	TGTGCCAGCAGCCAAACTGGACTAGCGGTAAGCTCCTACGAGCAGTACTTC
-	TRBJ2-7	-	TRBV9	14	CASSVRLAAAEQYF	TGTGCCAGCAGCGTCAGGCTCGCCGCGGCGGAGCAGTACTTC
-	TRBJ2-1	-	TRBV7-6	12	CASSFPGSEQFF	TGTGCCAGCAGCTTTCCAGGGAGTGAGCAGTTCTTC
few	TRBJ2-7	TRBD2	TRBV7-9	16	CASSSPWVAGVDAQYF	TGTGCCAGCAGCTCCCCCTGGGTAGCGGGAGTCGATGCGCAGTACTTC
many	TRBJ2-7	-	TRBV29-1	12	CSVAVGSYEQYF	TGCAGCGTTGCGGTAGGATCCTACGAGCAGTACTTC
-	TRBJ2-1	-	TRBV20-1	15	CSARDTRGLYNEQFF	TGCAGTGCTAGAGATACCCGCGGCCTCTACAATGAGCAGTTCTTC
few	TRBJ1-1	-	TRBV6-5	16	CASSYYLDRWNTEAFF	TGTGCCAGCAGCTACTATTTAGACCGTTGGAACACTGAAGCTTTCTTT
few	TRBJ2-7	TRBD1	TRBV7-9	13	CASSLTTGDEQYF	TGTGCCAGCAGCCTAACGACAGGGGACGAGCAGTACTTC
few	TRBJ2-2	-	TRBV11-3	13	CASSPRTNGELFF	TGTGCCAGCAGCCCACGGACGAACGGGGAGCTGTTTTTT
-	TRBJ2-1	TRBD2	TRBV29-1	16	CSVEGWERGPYNEQFF	TGCAGCGTTGAGGGGTGGGAGCGGGGGCCCTACAATGAGCAGTTCTTC
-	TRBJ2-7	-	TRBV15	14	CATSRYNGAYEQYF	TGTGCCACCAGCAGATATAACGGGGCCTACGAGCAGTACTTC
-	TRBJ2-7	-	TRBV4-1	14	CASSQGPLAPKQYF	TGCGCCAGCAGCCAAGGACCACTAGCCCCAAAGCAGTACTTC
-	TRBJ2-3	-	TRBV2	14	CASRADRGTDTQYF	TGTGCCAGCAGAGCGGACAGAGGTACAGATACGCAGTATTTT
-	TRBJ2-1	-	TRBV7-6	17	CASSPGVAPNQANEQFF	TGTGCCAGCAGCCCTGGGGTAGCCCCCAACCAGGCCAATGAGCAGTTCTTC
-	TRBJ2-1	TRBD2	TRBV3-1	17	CASSQALAGGPHNEQFF	TGTGCCAGCAGCCAAGCACTAGCGGGAGGGCCGCACAATGAGCAGTTCTTC
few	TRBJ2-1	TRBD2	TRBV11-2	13	CASSLDPRTRRFF	TGTGCCAGCAGCTTAGATCCCCGGACTAGACGGTTCTTC
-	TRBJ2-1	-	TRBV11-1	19	CASSLTYSSEQSLYNEQFF	TGTGCCAGCAGCTTAACATATAGCTCTGAACAGTCCCTCTACAATGAGCAGTTCTTC
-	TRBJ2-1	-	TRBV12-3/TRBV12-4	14	CASTFKSSYNEQFF	TGTGCCAGCACTTTCAAGAGCTCCTACAATGAGCAGTTCTTC
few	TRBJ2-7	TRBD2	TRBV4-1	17	CASSQGGLAATSYEQYF	TGCGCCAGCAGCCAAGGGGGACTAGCGGCAACCTCCTACGAGCAGTACTTC
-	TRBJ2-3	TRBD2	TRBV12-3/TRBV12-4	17	CASSVRRLAGGLDTQYF	TGTGCCAGCAGCGTCCGCCGACTAGCGGGAGGATTGGATACGCAGTATTTT
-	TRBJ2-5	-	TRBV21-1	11	CASTRRETQYF	TGTGCCAGCACGCGGCGGGAGACCCAGTACTTC
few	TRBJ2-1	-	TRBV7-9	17	CASSLMLATKLMEEQFF	TGTGCCAGCAGCTTAATGCTAGCGACTAAGCTTATGGAGGAGCAGTTCTTC
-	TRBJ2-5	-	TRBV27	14	CASSPIGPKETQYF	TGTGCCAGCAGCCCTATTGGCCCAAAAGAGACCCAGTACTTC
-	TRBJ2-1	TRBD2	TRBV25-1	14	CASSKLAGVAEQFF	TGTGCCAGCAGTAAACTAGCGGGAGTGGCTGAGCAGTTCTTC
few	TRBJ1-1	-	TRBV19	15	CASSIWGSVNTEAFF	TGTGCCAGTAGTATATGGGGGAGCGTGAACACTGAAGCTTTCTTT
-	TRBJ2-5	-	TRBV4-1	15	CASSQGGSPGGTQYF	TGCGCCAGCAGCCAAGGTGGCTCGCCAGGAGGGACCCAGTACTTC
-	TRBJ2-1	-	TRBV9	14	CASSVLGTDNEQFF	TGTGCCAGCAGCGTATTAGGGACGGACAATGAGCAGTTCTTC
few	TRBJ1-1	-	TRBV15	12	CATSRRTAEAFF	TGTGCCACCAGCCGCCGGACAGCTGAAGCTTTCTTT
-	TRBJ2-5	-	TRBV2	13	CASSDDSQETQYF	TGTGCCAGCAGTGATGACTCGCAAGAGACCCAGTACTTC
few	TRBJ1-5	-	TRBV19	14	CASRDRRSNQPQHF	TGTGCCAGTAGGGACCGACGGTCAAATCAGCCCCAGCATTTT
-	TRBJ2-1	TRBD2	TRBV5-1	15	CASSQLAGGVNEQFF	TGCGCCAGCAGCCAGCTAGCGGGAGGGGTTAATGAGCAGTTCTTC
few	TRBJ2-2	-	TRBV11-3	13	CASSQAGHGELFF	TGTGCCAGCAGCCAGGCTGGCCACGGGGAGCTGTTTTTT
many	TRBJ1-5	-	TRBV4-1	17	CASSEGLAVGSNQPQHF	TGCGCCAGCAGTGAAGGCTTGGCAGTGGGGAGCAATCAGCCCCAGCATTTT
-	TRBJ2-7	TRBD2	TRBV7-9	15	CASTPWASGSPEQYF	TGTGCCAGCACCCCTTGGGCTAGCGGGAGCCCCGAGCAGTACTTC
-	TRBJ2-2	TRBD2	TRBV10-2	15	CASSGLAGLTGELFF	TGCGCCAGCAGTGGACTAGCGGGGCTCACCGGGGAGCTGTTTTTT
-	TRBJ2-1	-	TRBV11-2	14	CASLRAAFPNEQFF	TGTGCCAGCCTGAGGGCTGCCTTCCCCAATGAGCAGTTCTTC
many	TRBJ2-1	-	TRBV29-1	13	CSVVIRTTGEQFF	TGCAGCGTTGTTATTCGTACTACGGGGGAGCAGTTCTTC
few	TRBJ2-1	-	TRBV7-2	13	CASSPELAWEQFF	TGTGCCAGCAGCCCAGAACTAGCATGGGAGCAGTTCTTC
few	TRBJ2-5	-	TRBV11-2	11	CASSDRLTQYF	TGTGCCAGCAGCGACAGGTTAACCCAGTACTTC
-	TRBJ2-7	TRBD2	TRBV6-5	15	CASSYGPAGGHEQYF	TGTGCCAGCAGTTACGGTCCAGCGGGAGGACACGAGCAGTACTTC
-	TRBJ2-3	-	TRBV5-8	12	CATSLFADTQYF	TGTGCCACCAGCTTGTTTGCGGATACGCAGTATTTT
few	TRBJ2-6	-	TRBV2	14	CASREGARANVLTF	TGTGCCAGCAGGGAGGGTGCTAGGGCCAACGTCCTGACTTTC
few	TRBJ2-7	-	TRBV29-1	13	CSVDREGHYEQYF	TGCAGCGTTGACAGGGAGGGACATTACGAGCAGTACTTC
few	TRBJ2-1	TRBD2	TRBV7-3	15	CASSPTAGTYNEQFF	TGTGCCAGCAGCCCTACAGCGGGAACCTACAATGAGCAGTTCTTC
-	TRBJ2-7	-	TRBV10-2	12	CASSVLGREQYF	TGCGCCAGCAGTGTTTTGGGACGCGAGCAGTACTTC